One T cell receptor (beta chain) is described in this entry. The antigen is not known. The CDR3 runs 14 residues. Trimming stripped 2 bases from V and 1 base from J, with 9 bases between. Germline lookup yields CDR1 LNHNV and CDR2 YYDKDF (reference sequence). This sample was taken from a study of T cell clones after liver transplantation. The data were produced by immunoSEQ multiplex PCR, yet TCRdb's version contains in-frame clones alone and is incomplete. The sample lists around 80,000 clones; roughly 80% were seen once. CD3+CD4+ and CD3+CD8+ cells were FACS-sorted from thawed unstimulated PBMCs. Overall study results and limits: Compared with third party-reactive sequences, donor-reactive ones declined more, independent of withdrawal success.

The receptor was isolated from a human patient who received a liver transplant. Some T cells may be supplied by the graft donor. The sequenced sample was CD4+ T cells from blood, obtained 46 months after liver transplant. The V gene is TRBV15, the J gene TRBJ2-7; TRBD2 is a possible D gene (5 bases). The CDR3 loop reads CATSRTGSSYEQYF. The CDR3 DNA is TGTGCCACCAGCAGAACGGGGTCGTCCTACGAGCAGTACTTC.